A single sample is the source of the 8 T cell receptor beta chains below, sequenced in a study of shared clonotypes between healthy human individuals. Clones were read by immunoSEQ multiplex PCR, and TCRdb kept only the in-frame ones, dropping some. The table records some 2.1 million clones, roughly 94% of them present only once. The sample consisted of naive CD4+ T cells sorted from blood. Indicated subset: CD45RA+ positively selected. These receptor sequences come from a man younger than 35 in good health.

The chain employs TRBV5-1 and TRBJ1-4; D perhaps matches TRBD1 (6 bases). This CDR3 region has 14 residues. Germline CDR1 SGHRS, CDR2 YFSETQ. The V and J ends lost 4 bases and 5 bases respectively, with 12 bases between them. CDR3 loop: CASSRGQNNEKLFF. CDR3 nucleotides: TGCGCCAGCAGCCGTGGACAGAACAATGAAAAACTGTTTTTT.

To note about this clone: Other DNA sequences of this sample code for an identical CDR3. The V and J genes are TRBV5-4 and TRBJ2-3, with D unresolved. This CDR3 region has 12 residues. The V end lost 0 bases, the J end lost 7 bases, and 6 bases lay between the germline ends. Germline CDR1 and CDR2: SGHNT and YYREEE (reference sequence). CDR3 loop: CASSLGENTQYF. In DNA form, the CDR3 reads TGTGCCAGCAGCTTGGGAGAAAATACGCAGTATTTT.

Details on this clone: Other DNA sequences in the sample encode the same CDR3. The chain joins TRBV30 to TRBJ2-5; D unresolved. Germline CDR1 reads GTSNPN; CDR2 reads SVGIG (reference sequence). The ends were cut back, 1 base at V and 3 bases at J, with 3 bases in the middle. The length of the CDR3 is 11 residues. CDR3 in DNA: TGTGCCTGGAGTGAGGAAGAGACCCAGTACTTC. Its translation is CAWSEEETQYF.

V and J are TRBV19 and TRBJ1-2; D may be TRBD1 (6 bases). V gave up 4 bases and J gave up 3 bases, with 12 bases separating them. The CDR3 is 14 residues long. Germline CDR1 LNHDA, CDR2 SQIVND (reference sequence). CDR3 sequence reads: CASSKTGKDYGYTF. CDR3 DNA sequence: TGTGCCAGTAGTAAAACAGGGAAGGACTATGGCTACACCTTC.

The chain carries TRBV5-3 and TRBJ2-2; the D is unclear. TRBV5-3 is marked as an open reading frame, function uncertain. Deletions cut 4 bases from V and 0 bases from J, with 10 bases between. The CDR3 is 15 residues long. CDR3 nucleotide sequence: TGTGCCAGAAGCGGGGTCGGAACGAACACCGGGGAGCTGTTTTTT. This translates into CARSGVGTNTGELFF.

The V call is TRBV7-9, the J call TRBJ1-6; the match to TRBD1 covers 9 bases. The V segment lost 1 base and the J segment 14 bases; nucleotides outside the gene matches: 0. The CDR3 totals 12 residues. CDR1 SEHNR and CDR2 FQNEAQ come from the germline V gene (reference sequence). The CDR3 is CASSLGDRALHF. CDR3 DNA: TGTGCCAGCAGCTTAGGGGACAGGGCCCTCCACTTT.

The V and J genes are TRBV11-2 and TRBJ2-3; D unclear. The CDR3 is made up of 15 amino acids. V was clipped by 2 bases and J by 1 base, with 10 bases between them. Germline CDR1 is SGHAT and CDR2 is FQNNGV. In DNA, the CDR3 is TGTGCCAGCAGCTTAAAATCTGCCCGCACAGATACGCAGTATTTT. Translation: CASSLKSARTDTQYF.

The chain uses TRBV19 and TRBJ2-7; no firm D call. V was pared by 6 bases and J by 0 bases, with 12 bases between. Germline V gene lookup returns CDR1 LNHDA and CDR2 SQIVND (reference sequence). The CDR3 loop spans 14 amino acids. The CDR3 DNA reads TGTGCCAGTAGCGTCGGGCTGAGCTCCTACGAGCAGTACTTC. This encodes CASSVGLSSYEQYF.